What follows are 27 T cell receptor beta chains derived from one specimen sequenced in a study of blood T cell repertoires in COVID-19. Sequencing used immunoSEQ multiplex PCR; TCRdb keeps in-frame clones, though not all of them. The sample includes over 90,000 clones, nearly 90% of them seen just once. Material for sequencing was peripheral blood. These receptors originate from a man aged 45-60 years with active COVID-19.

The V gene is TRBV19, the J gene TRBJ2-3; possibly TRBD1 for D (6 bases). The V gene lost 8 bases and the J gene lost 1 base, with 7 bases spanning the gap. Per the germline V gene, CDR1 is LNHDA and CDR2 is SQIVND (reference sequence). The CDR3 covers 12 residues. The CDR3 DNA follows: TGTGCCAGTGGACAGCGCACAGATACGCAGTATTTT. Encoded protein: CASGQRTDTQYF.

This chain's CDR3 is CASRSRGAYEQYF. As DNA, the CDR3 is TGTGCCAGCCGGTCCCGGGGGGCCTACGAGCAGTACTTC. This chain uses TRBV2 with TRBJ2-7; 7 bases agree with TRBD2. This CDR3 has 13 residues. The germline CDR1 and CDR2 sequences are SNHLY and FYNNEI. Trimming removed 8 bases from V and 2 bases from J; junction bases left unmatched: 6.

V is TRBV12-5 and J is TRBJ1-2, with D hard to call. From germline, CDR1 is LGHNT and CDR2 FRNRAP. This CDR3 is built from 14 residues. Trimming left V 3 bases short and J 5 bases short, with 13 bases between. The DNA for the CDR3 is TGTGCTAGTGGTTTCCAAAGATCTCAGTATGGCTACACCTTC. Translated, it gives CASGFQRSQYGYTF.

This clone was seen a single time. The rearrangement uses TRBV20-1 and TRBJ2-5, with 8 nucleotides matching TRBD2. The CDR3 runs 11 residues. Germline lookup yields CDR1 DFQATT and CDR2 SNEGSKA (reference sequence). The ends lost 5 bases at V and 5 bases at J; junction bases unmatched: 1. CDR3 nucleotides: TGCAGTGCTCGCGGGGGGGAGACCCAGTACTTC. It translates to CSARGGETQYF.

The table lists this clone with a few counts. The chain carries TRBV11-1 and TRBJ1-1; no clear D. The germline CDR1 and CDR2 sequences are SGHAT and FQDESV (reference sequence). The V gene lost 3 bases and the J gene lost 0 bases, with 5 bases spanning the gap. The CDR3 covers 13 residues. The CDR3 loop is CASSFHMNTEAFF. CDR3 DNA: TGTGCCAGCAGCTTCCACATGAACACTGAAGCTTTCTTT.

This clone has just one count. The chain combines TRBV3-1 (or the pseudogene TRBV3-2) with TRBJ2-3, with TRBD1 as a possible D gene (6 bases). Germline V lookup: CDR1 LGHDT, CDR2 YNNKEL (reference sequence). The CDR3 loop spans 14 amino acids. Deletions cut 1 base from V and 3 bases from J, with 8 bases between. Here the CDR3 reads CASSQGTATDTQYF. CDR3 in DNA: TGTGCCAGCAGCCAAGGGACAGCTACAGATACGCAGTATTTT.

The rearrangement joins TRBV9 to TRBJ2-1, with TRBD2 identical over 8 bases. Trimming at V came to 3 bases and at J to 4 bases, leaving 12 bases not matched to a gene. This CDR3 region has 17 residues. The germline V gene has CDR1 SGDLS and CDR2 YYNGEE. CDR3 loop: CASSGGAGVAGYNEQFF. The CDR3 nucleotides are TGTGCCAGCAGCGGTGGGGCGGGGGTAGCGGGGTACAATGAGCAGTTCTTC.

The chain links TRBV3-1 (or the pseudogene TRBV3-2) to TRBJ2-7; possibly TRBD2 for D (5 bases). The CDR3 sequence is 14 residues long. V shed 1 base and J shed 2 bases, with 9 bases lying between them. The germline gives CDR1 LGHDT, CDR2 YNNKEL (reference sequence). The CDR3 sequence is CASSQASSAYEQYF. The CDR3 region has the DNA TGTGCCAGCAGCCAAGCTAGCTCTGCCTACGAGCAGTACTTC.

J is TRBJ1-2 and V is TRBV7-2; tentative D call: TRBD1 (6 bases). The CDR3 loop spans 15 amino acids. The germline CDR1 and CDR2 sequences are SGHTA and FQGNSA. Trimming took 5 bases from V and 3 from J, leaving 16 bases between them. In nucleotides, the CDR3 is TGTGCCAGCAGCGAGGACACAGGGTACCACTATGGCTACACCTTC. Its protein is CASSEDTGYHYGYTF.

This clone was seen only a few times. This CDR3 reads CASSLIGPGRGRMISTDTQYF. The CDR3, as DNA: TGTGCCAGCAGCTTAATCGGACCCGGTAGGGGCCGTATGATTAGCACAGATACGCAGTATTTT. The rearrangement joins TRBV7-3 to TRBJ2-3; D might be TRBD1 (5 bases). The CDR3 has 21 amino acids. V lost 1 base and J 0 bases, leaving 26 bases between the germline ends. The V gene's germline CDR1 is SGHTA and CDR2 FQGTGA. Full variable domain (rest looked up from reference TRBV7-3 and TRBJ2-3): GAGVSQTPSNKVTEKGKYVELRCDPISGHTALYWYRQSLGQGPEFLIYFQGTGAADDSGLPNDRFFAVRPEGSVSTLKIQRTERGDSAVYLCASSLIGPGRGRMISTDTQYFGPGTRLTVL.

V is TRBV5-4 and J is TRBJ2-2; 10 nucleotides line up with TRBD2. With V trimmed by 2 bases and J by 5 bases, 9 bases remained unmatched. The CDR3 is 17 amino acids. Per the germline V gene, CDR1 is SGHNT and CDR2 is YYREEE (reference sequence). DNA of the CDR3: TGTGCCAGCAGCTTCCCCAGCGGGGGGGCGGGAACCGGGGAGCTGTTTTTT. Its translation: CASSFPSGGAGTGELFF.

This clone was seen only a few times. This chain joins TRBV7-9 and TRBJ1-4; 9 bases map to TRBD1. In germline, CDR1 is SEHNR, CDR2 FQNEAQ (reference sequence). The V segment lost 5 bases and the J segment 7 bases; nucleotides outside the gene matches: 5. This CDR3 is 14 amino acids long. The CDR3 nucleotides read TGTGCCAGCAGCCGGGGACAGGGAGGTGAAAAACTGTTTTTT. It codes for CASSRGQGGEKLFF.

V gene TRBV4-1 combines with J gene TRBJ1-6; maybe TRBD1 (6 bases). Trimming removed 3 bases at V and 14 bases at J, with 14 bases between. CDR1 MGHRA and CDR2 YSYEKL come from the germline V gene. The length of the CDR3 is 13 residues. The CDR3 sequence is CASSQGAGGALHF. The CDR3 nucleotides read TGCGCCAGCAGCCAGGGGGCGGGTGGAGCCCTCCACTTT.

CDR3 coding DNA: TGTGCCATCAGTGACTCAGAGGGTGAGGGTTCACCCCTCCACTTT. Protein product: CAISDSEGEGSPLHF. The chain employs TRBV10-3 and TRBJ1-6; no clear D gene. Per germline, CDR1 ENHRY and CDR2 SYGVKD. The CDR3 loop spans 15 amino acids. Trimming took 3 bases from V and 9 from J, leaving 15 bases between them.

This clone is judged medium-sized (0.01 to 0.1%). V and J are TRBV10-3 and TRBJ2-2; D is possibly TRBD1 (5 bases). Germline assignment: CDR1 ENHRY and CDR2 SYGVKD. V was shortened by 6 bases and J by 2 bases, with 7 bases between the two germline ends. The CDR3 length is 13 residues. The CDR3 DNA sequence: TGTGCCATCAGGACAGATAACACCGGGGAGCTGTTTTTT. Translation: CAIRTDNTGELFF.

The rearrangement joins TRBV4-2 to TRBJ2-5; possible D gene TRBD2, 6 bases. The germline gives CDR1 LGHNA, CDR2 YNFKEQ. The CDR3 totals 14 residues. V was trimmed by 0 bases and J by 7 bases, leaving 12 bases between them. This chain's CDR3 is CASSQERRVGTQYF. For the CDR3, the DNA is TGTGCCAGCAGCCAAGAAAGGAGGGTTGGGACCCAGTACTTC.

The sample holds one count of this clone. The rearrangement joins TRBV5-1 to TRBJ2-3, with 11 bases identical to TRBD1. Germline V lookup: CDR1 SGHRS, CDR2 YFSETQ. The J segment lost 4 bases and the V segment lost 4 bases, leaving 5 bases of the junction unmatched. This CDR3 comprises 15 residues. The DNA of the CDR3 is TGCGCCAGCAGCCTGGGACAGGGGGGATCAGATACGCAGTATTTT. As protein: CASSLGQGGSDTQYF.

V usage is TRBV12-3 or TRBV12-4 and J usage is TRBJ2-7, with no clear D. V was pared by 6 bases and J by 11 bases, with 17 bases between. The CDR3 is 12 residues long. The DNA for the CDR3 is TGTGCCAGCAGCCAGGATGGTATAAAGAAGTACTTC. As protein: CASSQDGIKKYF.

The CDR3 spells CAGDVGGTQYF. The CDR3 region has the DNA TGTGCCGGAGACGTAGGGGGAACCCAGTACTTC. J is TRBJ2-5 and V is TRBV2; TRBD1 is a possible D gene (6 bases). V was cut by 11 bases and J by 8 bases, with 15 bases left in between. This CDR3 spans 11 amino acids. CDR1 and CDR2 (germline): SNHLY, FYNNEI.

V usage is TRBV12-3 or TRBV12-4 and J usage is TRBJ1-5; no firm D call. Trimming removed 7 bases from V and 3 bases from J, with 10 bases in between. There are 13 residues in the CDR3. The CDR3 loop is CASTHRDNQPQHF. The CDR3 DNA reads TGTGCCAGCACACACAGAGACAATCAGCCCCAGCATTTT.

The chain joins TRBV27 to TRBJ1-2; 7 bases agree with TRBD1. V was pared by 4 bases and J by 7 bases, with 3 bases of the junction left unmatched. The CDR3 loop spans 12 amino acids. CDR1 and CDR2 (germline): MNHEY, SMNVEV (reference sequence). The CDR3 sequence is CASSSTGRGYTF. The CDR3 bases are TGTGCCAGCAGTTCGACAGGGCGTGGCTACACCTTC.

The chain carries TRBV10-3 and TRBJ1-1; weak D call: TRBD1 (6 bases). The germline gives CDR1 ENHRY, CDR2 SYGVKD. This CDR3 is built from 13 residues. V shed 6 bases and J shed 1 base, with 9 bases lying between them. This CDR3 is CAIRRQENTEAFF. The CDR3 DNA sequence: TGTGCCATCAGACGACAGGAGAACACTGAAGCTTTCTTT.

There are a few counts of this clone. The CDR3 is CATLGVGESYEKLFF. DNA of the CDR3: TGTGCCACCTTGGGCGTAGGCGAGTCTTACGAAAAACTGTTTTTT. V is TRBV19 and J is TRBJ1-4, with D hard to call. The V end lost 10 bases, the J end lost 8 bases, and 23 bases lay between the germline ends. CDR1 LNHDA and CDR2 SQIVND come from the germline V gene (reference sequence). This CDR3 region has 15 residues.

This clone was counted a single time. The chain carries TRBV10-3 and TRBJ1-5, with D possibly TRBD1 on 5 matching bases. The CDR3 has 14 residues. V was pared by 0 bases and J by 7 bases, with 10 bases between. Germline CDR1 is ENHRY and CDR2 is SYGVKD. CDR3 in amino acids: CAISESGGRQPQHF. The CDR3 DNA is TGTGCCATCAGTGAGTCTGGGGGGAGACAGCCCCAGCATTTT.

The chain joins TRBV19 to TRBJ2-5; D is perhaps TRBD2 (5 bases). Per the germline V gene, CDR1 is LNHDA and CDR2 is SQIVND (reference sequence). V was cut by 4 bases and J by 5 bases, with 11 bases left in between. This CDR3 is 13 amino acids long. CDR3 sequence (DNA): TGTGCCAGTAGTACGGCGGGCCGGGAGACCCAGTACTTC. This encodes CASSTAGRETQYF.

The chain links TRBV19 to TRBJ2-7, with 9 nucleotides matching TRBD2. The J segment lost 6 bases and the V segment lost 4 bases, leaving 10 bases of the junction unmatched. The CDR3 contains 15 residues. Germline CDR1 LNHDA, CDR2 SQIVND (reference sequence). The CDR3 loop reads CASSTSLSSGAEQYF. CDR3 bases: TGTGCCAGTAGTACGTCCCTCTCTAGCGGGGCCGAGCAGTACTTC.

The chain carries TRBV7-3 and TRBJ2-5, with 8 bases aligning to TRBD2. Per germline, CDR1 SGHTA and CDR2 FQGTGA. The CDR3 spans 18 residues. V was pared by 1 base and J by 5 bases, with 15 bases of the junction left unmatched. The CDR3 spells CASSLRPPGSGGFETQYF. For the CDR3, the DNA is TGTGCCAGCAGCTTAAGACCCCCCGGAAGCGGGGGTTTTGAGACCCAGTACTTC.